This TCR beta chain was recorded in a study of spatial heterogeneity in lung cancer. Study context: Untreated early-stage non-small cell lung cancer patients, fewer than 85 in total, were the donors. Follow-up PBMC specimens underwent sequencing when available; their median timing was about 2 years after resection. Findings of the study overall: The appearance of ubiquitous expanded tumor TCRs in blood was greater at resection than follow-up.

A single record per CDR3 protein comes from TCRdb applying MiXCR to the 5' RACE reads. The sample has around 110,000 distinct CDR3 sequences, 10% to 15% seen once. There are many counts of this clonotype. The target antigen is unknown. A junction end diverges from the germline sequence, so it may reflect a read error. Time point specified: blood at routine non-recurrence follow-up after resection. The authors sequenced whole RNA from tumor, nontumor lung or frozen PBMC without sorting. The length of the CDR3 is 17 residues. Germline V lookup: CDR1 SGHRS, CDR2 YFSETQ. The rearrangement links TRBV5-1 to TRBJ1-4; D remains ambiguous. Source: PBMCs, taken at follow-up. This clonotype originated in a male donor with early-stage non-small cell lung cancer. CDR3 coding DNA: TGTGCCAGCAGCCCAGCCCCCGTAGATGCAACTAATGAAAAACTGTTTTTT. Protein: CASSPAPVDATNEKLFF.